This is a list of T cell receptor beta chains from one sample in a study of OX40 agonist ivuxolimab in advanced cancers. The data were produced by immunoSEQ multiplex PCR, yet TCRdb's version contains in-frame clones alone and is incomplete. The table lists 60,000 to 85,000 clones, 85% of them singletons. The source material was CD4+ or CD8+ T cells sorted from blood, sampled in a trial of the OX40 agonist ivuxolimab. The receptors derive from an adult with an advanced solid tumor such as melanoma, head and neck, liver or kidney cancer. The CDR3 runs from the conserved cysteine through the conserved F or W. A D gene is named only where the DNA matches it firmly. Clone sizes are given selectively: once, few, many, or a class where the clone is expanded.

>once|.|TRBV2|TRBJ2-3
CASSERLLDTDTQYF
TGTGCCAGCAGTGAAAGATTGTTGGATACAGATACGCAGTATTTT
>.|.|TRBV19|TRBJ2-6
CASSPESKVLTF
TGTGCCAGTAGTCCCGAGTCTAAAGTCCTGACTTTC
>.|TRBD1|TRBV30|TRBJ2-1
CAGGHPGQGKNEQFF
TGTGCCGGGGGGCATCCGGGACAGGGGAAAAATGAGCAGTTCTTC
>.|.|TRBV10-3|TRBJ2-1
CAISESGTYNEQFF
TGTGCCATCAGTGAAAGCGGGACATACAATGAGCAGTTCTTC
>.|.|TRBV6-1|TRBJ1-5
CASSEYSGPNQPQHF
TGTGCCAGCAGTGAATATTCAGGGCCGAATCAGCCCCAGCATTTT
>.|.|TRBV9|TRBJ2-5
CASSVDPGTTQETQYF
TGTGCCAGCAGCGTAGATCCAGGGACCACCCAAGAGACCCAGTACTTC
>few|.|TRBV4-2|TRBJ1-2
CASSQARAGAVYSYTF
TGTGCCAGCAGCCAAGCGAGGGCAGGGGCGGTTTATAGCTACACCTTC
>.|.|TRBV11-2|TRBJ1-5
CASSLNGGRGSQPQHF
TGTGCCAGCAGCTTAAATGGGGGAAGGGGGAGTCAGCCCCAGCATTTT
>.|.|TRBV6-5|TRBJ1-1
CASRFRENTEAFF
TGTGCCAGCAGGTTCAGGGAGAACACTGAAGCTTTCTTT
>.|.|TRBV27|TRBJ2-7
CASSSNPGGAAYEQYF
TGTGCCAGCAGTTCCAACCCGGGCGGCGCTGCCTACGAGCAGTACTTC
>once|.|TRBV9|TRBJ2-2
CASSVRRSSNTGELFF
TGTGCCAGCAGCGTCCGCAGAAGCTCGAACACCGGGGAGCTGTTTTTT
>.|.|TRBV6-5|TRBJ2-1
CASSRPSGNEQFF
TGTGCCAGCAGCCGTCCGTCTGGGAATGAGCAGTTCTTC
>.|TRBD1|TRBV19|TRBJ1-5
CASSVDRYNQPQHF
TGTGCCAGTAGTGTGGACAGGTACAATCAGCCCCAGCATTTT
>.|.|TRBV4-2|TRBJ2-7
CASSPSVAGASYEQYF
TGTGCCAGCAGCCCGTCCGTAGCCGGGGCATCCTACGAGCAGTACTTC
>.|.|TRBV30|TRBJ1-4
CAWSFPLTGHNEKLFF
TGTGCCTGGAGTTTCCCGCTTACGGGACATAACGAAAAACTGTTTTTT
>.|TRBD1|TRBV13|TRBJ1-2
CASKAKGQGRGGYTF
TGTGCCAGCAAAGCCAAGGGACAGGGGAGGGGAGGCTACACCTTC
>.|.|TRBV7-9|TRBJ1-2
CASSLSGRDYYGYTF
TGTGCCAGCAGCTTATCGGGTAGGGACTACTATGGCTACACCTTC
>.|TRBD1|TRBV7-3|TRBJ2-2
CASSLDRGGTGELFF
TGTGCCAGCAGCCTCGACAGGGGTGGAACCGGGGAGCTGTTTTTT
>.|.|TRBV6-1|TRBJ1-3
CASHSSGNTIYF
TGTGCCAGCCATAGCTCTGGAAACACCATATATTTT
>once|.|TRBV28|TRBJ2-7
CASSLRTPMYF
TGTGCCAGCAGTTTACGGACTCCTATGTACTTC
>.|TRBD1|TRBV7-6|TRBJ2-5
CASSLSPGTGGETQYF
TGTGCCAGCAGCTTAAGTCCCGGGACAGGGGGAGAGACCCAGTACTTC
>.|TRBD2|TRBV4-1|TRBJ2-3
CASSQGGRLAGGPSTDTQYF
TGCGCCAGCAGCCAAGGGGGACGGCTAGCGGGGGGACCTAGCACAGATACGCAGTATTTT
>.|TRBD1|TRBV7-2|TRBJ2-7
CASSEGQGIRGTDF
TGTGCCAGCAGCGAGGGACAGGGAATTAGAGGAACGGACTTC
>.|TRBD2|TRBV5-1|TRBJ2-3
CASSLDGLAASTDTQYF
TGCGCCAGCAGCTTGGATGGGCTAGCGGCGAGCACAGATACGCAGTATTTT
>.|.|TRBV7-2|TRBJ2-5
CASHRDNQETQYF
TGTGCCAGCCACCGGGACAACCAAGAGACCCAGTACTTC
>.|.|TRBV11-2|TRBJ2-2
CASSFAGVNTGELFF
TGTGCCAGCAGCTTTGCAGGGGTAAACACCGGGGAGCTGTTTTTT
>.|.|TRBV28|TRBJ1-2
CASSFRSGHGYTF
TGTGCCAGCAGTTTTCGGTCAGGGCATGGCTACACCTTC
>.|.|TRBV12-5|TRBJ2-1
CASASSSSEQFF
TGTGCTAGTGCGTCCTCGAGCAGTGAGCAGTTCTTC
>.|TRBD1|TRBV28|TRBJ2-7
CASSFYRGFYEQYF
TGTGCCAGCAGTTTTTACAGGGGGTTCTACGAGCAGTACTTC
>once|.|TRBV29-1|TRBJ1-1
CSVAPTRNTEAFF
TGCAGCGTTGCCCCGACCAGGAACACTGAAGCTTTCTTT
>.|.|TRBV14|TRBJ1-3
CASSQVGGDSGNTIYF
TGTGCCAGCAGCCAAGTTGGGGGCGACTCTGGAAACACCATATATTTT
>.|.|TRBV2|TRBJ1-5
CASSEDRQGGQPQHF
TGTGCCAGCAGTGAAGACAGGCAGGGAGGACAGCCCCAGCATTTT
>.|.|TRBV6-6|TRBJ2-1
CASSLGHVPEQFF
TGTGCCAGCAGTCTAGGACATGTCCCTGAGCAGTTCTTC
>.|TRBD1|TRBV10-3|TRBJ2-1
CAITEGAFTNNEQFF
TGTGCCATCACTGAGGGGGCTTTCACTAACAATGAGCAGTTCTTC
>.|TRBD1|TRBV7-3|TRBJ2-1
CASSLTGGPYNEQFF
TGTGCCAGCAGCTTAACAGGGGGCCCTTACAATGAGCAGTTCTTC
>.|.|TRBV30|TRBJ1-6
CALVRTQSYNSPLHF
TGTGCCCTCGTGAGGACCCAGTCCTATAATTCACCCCTCCACTTT
>.|.|TRBV9|TRBJ1-2
CASSVVNSLSYTF
TGTGCCAGCAGCGTAGTCAACTCCCTTAGCTACACCTTC
>.|TRBD2|TRBV5-1|TRBJ2-1
CASSLAPGLADFVSYNEQFF
TGCGCCAGCAGCTTGGCTCCGGGACTAGCGGATTTTGTCTCCTACAATGAGCAGTTCTTC
>.|TRBD2|TRBV4-2|TRBJ2-5
CASSEGTSGQETQYF
TGTGCCAGCAGCGAAGGGACTAGCGGACAAGAGACCCAGTACTTC
>once|.|TRBV27|TRBJ2-7
CASSFRTFYEQYF
TGTGCCAGCAGTTTCCGCACTTTCTACGAGCAGTACTTC
>.|.|TRBV28|TRBJ1-5
CASIRGGRPYSNQPQHF
TGTGCCAGCATACGGGGCGGGCGGCCTTATAGCAATCAGCCCCAGCATTTT
>.|.|TRBV15|TRBJ2-7
CATSRDYTGREQYF
TGTGCCACCAGCAGAGATTACACAGGGCGCGAGCAGTACTTC
>.|TRBD1|TRBV6-6|TRBJ2-7
CASRQTGMGLYEQYF
TGTGCCAGCAGGCAGACAGGGATGGGGCTCTACGAGCAGTACTTC
>.|.|TRBV10-1|TRBJ2-2
CASSSETGELFF
TGCGCCAGCAGTAGTGAGACCGGGGAGCTGTTTTTT
>.|.|TRBV13|TRBJ2-5
CASSLGGVGKTQYF
TGTGCCAGCAGCTTAGGCGGGGTGGGTAAGACCCAGTACTTC
>.|TRBD2|TRBV4-2|TRBJ2-5
CASSQDRPTSGRWETQYF
TGTGCCAGCAGCCAAGATCGTCCCACTAGCGGGAGGTGGGAGACCCAGTACTTC
>few|.|TRBV2|TRBJ1-6
CASNGGRISSPLHF
TGTGCCAGCAACGGGGGGCGTATTTCATCACCCCTCCACTTT
>.|TRBD1|TRBV28|TRBJ1-4
CASSPPAGGRPTNEKLFF
TGTGCCAGCAGTCCCCCGGCAGGGGGAAGGCCAACTAATGAAAAACTGTTTTTT
>.|.|TRBV7-9|TRBJ1-6
CASSLEVQGPYNSPLHF
TGTGCCAGCAGCTTAGAGGTCCAGGGACCTTATAATTCACCCCTCCACTTT
>.|.|TRBV9|TRBJ2-3
CASSVVTQGTDTQYF
TGTGCCAGCAGCGTAGTAACACAGGGAACAGATACGCAGTATTTT
>.|TRBD1|TRBV27|TRBJ2-7
CASSLFRQGATYEQYF
TGTGCCAGCAGTCTCTTCCGACAGGGGGCCACCTACGAGCAGTACTTC
>.|.|TRBV21-1|TRBJ1-2
CASRPNDATRFNYGYTF
TGTGCCAGCAGACCTAATGACGCTACCCGCTTCAACTATGGCTACACCTTC
>.|TRBD2|TRBV5-1|TRBJ2-1
CASSYSGRAGEQFF
TGCGCCAGCAGCTATAGCGGGAGGGCCGGTGAGCAGTTCTTC